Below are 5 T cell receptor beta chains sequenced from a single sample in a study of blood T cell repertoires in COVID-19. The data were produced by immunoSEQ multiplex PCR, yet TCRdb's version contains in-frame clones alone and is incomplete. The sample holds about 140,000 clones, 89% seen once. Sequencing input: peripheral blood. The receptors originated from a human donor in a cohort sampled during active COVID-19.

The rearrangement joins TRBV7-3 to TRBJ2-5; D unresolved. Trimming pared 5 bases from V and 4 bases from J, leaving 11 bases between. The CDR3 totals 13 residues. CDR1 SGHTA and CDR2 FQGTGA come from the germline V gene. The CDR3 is CASSAVHLETQYF. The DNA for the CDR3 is TGTGCCAGCAGCGCGGTACATCTAGAGACCCAGTACTTC.

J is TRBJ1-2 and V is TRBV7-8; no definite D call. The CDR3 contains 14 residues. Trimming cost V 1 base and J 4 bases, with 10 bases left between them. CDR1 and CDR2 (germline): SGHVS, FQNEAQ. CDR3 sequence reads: CASSLGVTSYGYTF. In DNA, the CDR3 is TGTGCCAGCAGCTTAGGTGTGACTTCCTATGGCTACACCTTC.

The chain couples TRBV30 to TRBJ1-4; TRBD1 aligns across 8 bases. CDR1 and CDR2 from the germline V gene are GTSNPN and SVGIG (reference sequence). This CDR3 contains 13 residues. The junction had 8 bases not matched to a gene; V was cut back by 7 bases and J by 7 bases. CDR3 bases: TGTGCCTACCAGGGGGCGCGGATTGAAAAACTGTTTTTT. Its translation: CAYQGARIEKLFF.

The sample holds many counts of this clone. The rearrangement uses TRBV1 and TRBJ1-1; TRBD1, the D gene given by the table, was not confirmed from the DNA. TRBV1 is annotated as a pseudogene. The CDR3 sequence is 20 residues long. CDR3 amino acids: CTSSQDRESGQGHMNTEAFF. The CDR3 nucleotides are TGCACCAGCAGCCAAGATCGGGAATCGGGACAGGGTCACATGAACACTGAAGCTTTCTTT.

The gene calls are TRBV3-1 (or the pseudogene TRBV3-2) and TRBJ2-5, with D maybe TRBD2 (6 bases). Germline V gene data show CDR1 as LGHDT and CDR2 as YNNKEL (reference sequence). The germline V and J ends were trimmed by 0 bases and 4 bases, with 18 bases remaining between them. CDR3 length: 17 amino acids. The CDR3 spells CASSQEFNGGLGETQYF. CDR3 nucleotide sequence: TGTGCCAGCAGCCAAGAGTTCAACGGGGGATTGGGAGAGACCCAGTACTTC.